This entry lists 30 T cell receptor beta chains sequenced from one sample in a study of technical replicates of blood from four donors. Repertoires were generated with immunoSEQ multiplex PCR, while TCRdb's copy carries only in-frame clones and drops some. The data show 95,000 or so clones, 85% to 95% seen once. Sample: T cells isolated from PBMCs. These receptors all come from a human donor in good health.

The V call is TRBV2, the J call TRBJ1-5; 7 nucleotides line up with TRBD1. CDR3 length: 13 amino acids. The junction had 3 bases not matched to a gene; V was cut back by 4 bases and J by 6 bases. Germline CDR1 SNHLY, CDR2 FYNNEI. This CDR3 is CASSGQGVQPQHF. DNA of the CDR3: TGTGCCAGCAGTGGACAGGGTGTTCAGCCCCAGCATTTT.

The chain recombines TRBV18 with TRBJ1-1; perhaps TRBD1 as D (5 bases). The length of the CDR3 is 12 residues. V was cut by 7 bases and J by 4 bases, with 10 bases left in between. Germline CDR1 KGHSH, CDR2 LQKENI. The CDR3, as DNA: TGTGCCAGCTACCGACAGATCACTGAAGCTTTCTTT. Translation gives CASYRQITEAFF.

The chain couples TRBV28 to TRBJ1-2, with 7 bases lining up with TRBD1. Per the germline V gene, CDR1 is MDHEN and CDR2 is SYDVKM. With 7 bases clipped from V and 2 bases from J, the junction kept 10 bases outside the gene matches. CDR3 length: 15 amino acids. The CDR3 coding sequence is TGTGCCAGCAACAGGGGTCAAGTTAGGAACTATGGCTACACCTTC. Its translation is CASNRGQVRNYGYTF.

This chain links TRBV13 with TRBJ2-1; 10 nucleotides match TRBD2. The CDR3 is made up of 13 amino acids. V lost 5 bases and J lost 9; bases outside the gene matches: 4. CDR1 is PRHDT, CDR2 FYEKMQ, per germline (reference sequence). CDR3 amino acids: CASSVTSGTEQFF. In DNA, the CDR3 is TGTGCCAGCAGCGTCACTAGCGGGACTGAGCAGTTCTTC.

This chain joins TRBV2 and TRBJ2-7, with TRBD2 matching over 10 bases. The CDR3 consists of 14 residues. V lost 11 bases, J lost 3 bases, and 10 bases stayed unmatched. The V gene's germline CDR1 is SNHLY and CDR2 FYNNEI. CDR3 nucleotides: TGTGCCGGAGCTAGCGGGAGTATTATCTACGAGCAGTACTTC. Residues: CAGASGSIIYEQYF.

The V and J genes are TRBV9 and TRBJ1-2; D may be TRBD1 (6 bases). Per germline, CDR1 SGDLS and CDR2 YYNGEE. Trimming shortened V by 5 bases and J by 2 bases, and 13 bases separated the two germline ends. The CDR3 is made up of 14 amino acids. The CDR3 reads CASSAGTLNYGYTF. The DNA for the CDR3 is TGTGCCAGCAGTGCCGGGACACTCAACTATGGCTACACCTTC.

The chain links TRBV11-2 to TRBJ2-3, with TRBD2 as a possible D gene (5 bases). The germline CDR1 and CDR2 sequences are SGHAT and FQNNGV. Trimming pared 5 bases from V and 1 base from J, leaving 7 bases between. CDR3 size: 13 residues. The CDR3 loop reads CASSRSGTDTQYF. The CDR3 DNA reads as TGTGCCAGCAGCCGTAGCGGCACAGATACGCAGTATTTT. The full variable domain, in which reference TRBV11-2 and TRBJ2-3 provide the parts outside the CDR3, is EAGVAQSPRYKIIEKRQSVAFWCNPISGHATLYWYQQILGQGPKLLIQFQNNGVVDDSQLPKDRFSAERLKGVDSTLKIQPAKLEDSAVYLCASSRSGTDTQYFGPGTRLTVL.

The chain carries TRBV20-1 and TRBJ1-2; D possibly corresponds to TRBD1 (5 bases). CDR1 is DFQATT and CDR2 is SNEGSKA in the germline V gene (reference sequence). The CDR3 is 11 amino acids. For the CDR3, the DNA is TGCAGCCCTAAGGGGTTACGAGGCTACACCTTC. Its protein product is CSPKGLRGYTF.

Details on this clone: Sequence at one end of the junction differs from germline and may be a read error. This chain connects TRBV6-5 to TRBJ2-1; 11 bases agree with TRBD2. The germline V gene has CDR1 MNHEY and CDR2 SVGAGI. The CDR3 runs 15 residues. The CDR3 DNA sequence: TGTGTCAGCAGTTACGGGACTAGCGGACCCAATGAGCAGTTCTTC. Protein: CVSSYGTSGPNEQFF.

The chain recombines TRBV7-2 with TRBJ2-7; D is ambiguous. V was trimmed by 4 bases and J by 3 bases, leaving 10 bases between them. This CDR3 comprises 13 residues. Germline assignment: CDR1 SGHTA and CDR2 FQGNSA. This chain's CDR3 is CASSSAPGYEQYF. DNA for the CDR3: TGTGCCAGCAGCTCTGCCCCGGGCTACGAGCAGTACTTC.

This chain joins TRBV11-3 and TRBJ2-7; 13 bases agree with TRBD2. V was clipped by 4 bases and J by 6 bases; unmatched bases: 6. Germline V gene data show CDR1 as SGHNT and CDR2 as YENEEA. The CDR3 contains 15 residues. The CDR3 here is CASSCRTSGRSEQYF. The CDR3 coding sequence is TGTGCCAGCAGCTGCAGGACTAGCGGGAGATCCGAGCAGTACTTC.

The chain employs TRBV27 and TRBJ2-2; possibly TRBD1 for D (6 bases). The CDR3 runs to 14 residues. CDR1 and CDR2 from the germline V gene are MNHEY and SMNVEV (reference sequence). The V end lost 8 bases, the J end lost 1 base, and 11 bases lay between the germline ends. CDR3 residues: CASSGTWNTGELFF. CDR3 sequence (DNA): TGTGCCAGCTCCGGGACATGGAACACCGGGGAGCTGTTTTTT.

In the case of this clone: Other DNA sequences in the sample encode the same CDR3. The CDR3 protein is CASRDGTSGYEQYF. The CDR3 DNA sequence: TGTGCCAGCAGGGACGGGACTAGCGGCTACGAGCAGTACTTC. The chain carries TRBV7-9 and TRBJ2-7, with TRBD2 matching over 11 bases. V lost 6 bases to trimming and J lost 3 bases; unmatched junction nucleotides: 4. Germline values: CDR1 SEHNR, CDR2 FQNEAQ (reference sequence). This CDR3 region has 14 residues.

The chain recombines TRBV16 with TRBJ1-5, with 7 bases aligning to TRBD1. Germline V gene lookup returns CDR1 KGHSY and CDR2 FQNENV. The CDR3 is 16 residues long. Trimming removed 4 bases from V and 0 bases from J; junction bases left unmatched: 6. CDR3 loop: CASSPTTGDSNQPQHF. The CDR3 coding sequence is TGTGCCAGCAGCCCAACCACAGGGGATAGCAATCAGCCCCAGCATTTT.

J is TRBJ2-2 and V is TRBV5-6, with D perhaps TRBD1 (6 bases). The CDR3 totals 15 residues. Germline CDR1 reads SGHDT; CDR2 reads YYEEEE. The germline V and J ends were trimmed by 0 bases and 4 bases, with 10 bases remaining between them. CDR3 amino acids: CASSLDLGATGELFF. The CDR3 DNA sequence: TGTGCCAGCAGCTTGGATCTGGGGGCCACCGGGGAGCTGTTTTTT.

The gene calls are TRBV6-5 and TRBJ2-2; D may be TRBD1 (5 bases). CDR1 and CDR2 from the germline V gene are MNHEY and SVGAGI. The CDR3 is made up of 14 amino acids. Trimming shortened V by 8 bases and J by 0 bases, and 10 bases separated the two germline ends. CDR3 in amino acids: CASHRSSNTGELFF. In DNA form, the CDR3 reads TGTGCCAGCCACAGGAGCTCGAACACCGGGGAGCTGTTTTTT.

The chain carries TRBV7-9 and TRBJ2-1, with D possibly TRBD1 on 5 matching bases. The V and J ends lost 2 bases and 6 bases respectively, with 17 bases between them. The CDR3 contains 16 residues. CDR1 SEHNR and CDR2 FQNEAQ come from the germline V gene (reference sequence). As DNA, the CDR3 is TGTGCCAGCAGCTTATTTTCGGACACGGTAATCAATGAGCAGTTCTTC. It specifies CASSLFSDTVINEQFF.

The chain employs TRBV6-5 and TRBJ1-2; D unclear. The V gene's germline CDR1 is MNHEY and CDR2 SVGAGI. The CDR3 extends over 14 amino acids. With 4 bases removed from V and 5 bases from J, the gap between germline ends came to 14 bases. The CDR3 loop reads CASSSEGSYYGYTF. Written as DNA, the CDR3 is TGTGCCAGCAGTTCCGAGGGAAGTTATTATGGCTACACCTTC.

The CDR3 here is CASSQDLWTGAEKLFF. The CDR3 DNA sequence: TGCGCCAGCAGCCAAGATTTGTGGACAGGGGCTGAAAAACTGTTTTTT. The chain combines TRBV4-1 with TRBJ1-4; 9 bases map to TRBD1. Germline assignment: CDR1 MGHRA and CDR2 YSYEKL. The CDR3 has 16 residues. V trimming: 0 bases; J trimming: 7 bases; junction bases outside the gene matches: 6.

This chain joins TRBV5-4 and TRBJ2-2, with D maybe TRBD2 (5 bases). The CDR3 runs to 14 residues. Trimming removed 0 bases from V and 5 bases from J, with 8 bases in between. Germline V gene data show CDR1 as SGHNT and CDR2 as YYREEE (reference sequence). The CDR3 reads CASSLARDTGELFF. CDR3 DNA sequence: TGTGCCAGCAGCTTGGCTCGGGATACCGGGGAGCTGTTTTTT. Full variable domain (rest looked up from reference TRBV5-4 and TRBJ2-2): ETGVTQSPTHLIKTRGQQVTLRCSSQSGHNTVSWYQQALGQGPQFIFQYYREEENGRGNFPPRFSGLQFPNYSSELNVNALELDDSALYLCASSLARDTGELFFGEGSRLTVL.

This chain joins TRBV10-3 and TRBJ2-7, with D possibly matching TRBD2 (6 bases). The CDR3 is made up of 15 amino acids. V lost 4 bases, J lost 5 bases, and 18 bases lay in between. Germline V gives CDR1 ENHRY, CDR2 SYGVKD. CDR3 bases: TGTGCCATCAGTGGTTCCCGGGACTTGGTAAACGAGCAGTACTTC. Amino acid sequence: CAISGSRDLVNEQYF.

The genes are TRBV19 and TRBJ2-7; possibly TRBD1 for D (6 bases). Germline CDR1 reads LNHDA; CDR2 reads SQIVND (reference sequence). Trimming stripped 4 bases from V and 3 bases from J, with 10 bases between. The CDR3 sequence is 13 residues long. CDR3 loop: CASSNRANYEQYF. The CDR3 DNA reads TGTGCCAGTAGTAACAGGGCCAACTACGAGCAGTACTTC.

The rearrangement uses TRBV4-1 and TRBJ2-2; 10 bases match TRBD2. Trimming cost V 2 bases and J 6 bases; bases outside gene matches: 3. CDR1 and CDR2 (germline): MGHRA, YSYEKL. The CDR3 covers 15 residues. CDR3 DNA: TGCGCCAGCAGCCAACTAGCGGGAGTTCCCGGGGAGCTGTTTTTT. It codes for CASSQLAGVPGELFF.

This clone was detected once. V and J are TRBV7-9 and TRBJ1-3, with a possible D match to TRBD1 (5 bases). V gave up 3 bases and J gave up 5 bases, with 17 bases separating them. In germline, CDR1 is SEHNR, CDR2 FQNEAQ (reference sequence). This CDR3 has 16 residues. The CDR3 DNA reads as TGTGCCAGCAGCTTTGATCGTACAGGCGCAAGAAACACCATATATTTT. Amino acids: CASSFDRTGARNTIYF. Filled out from reference TRBV7-9 and TRBJ1-3, the complete variable domain reads DTGVSQNPRHKITKRGQNVTFRCDPISEHNRLYWYRQTLGQGPEFLTYFQNEAQLEKSRLLSDRFSAERPKGSFSTLEIQRTEQGDSAMYLCASSFDRTGARNTIYFGEGSWLTVV.

J is TRBJ2-5 and V is TRBV19; 11 nucleotides agree with TRBD2. Germline V gene sequence: CDR1 LNHDA, CDR2 SQIVND (reference sequence). Trimming took 6 bases from V and 3 from J; bases not matched to a gene: 3. The length of the CDR3 is 14 residues. In DNA form, the CDR3 reads TGTGCCAGTAGCCAGGGACTAGCGGAAGAGACCCAGTACTTC. Translating gives CASSQGLAEETQYF.

This sequence joins TRBV6-1 and TRBJ2-5; D possibly corresponds to TRBD2 (6 bases). CDR1 MNHNS and CDR2 SASEGT come from the germline V gene. The CDR3 extends over 17 amino acids. V lost 3 bases, J lost 7 bases, and 24 bases lay in between. The CDR3, as DNA: TGTGCCAGCAGTGAGGCTTCGGGACTCCTTCATCTCGGGACCCAGTACTTC. This translates into CASSEASGLLHLGTQYF.

The chain recombines TRBV9 with TRBJ2-1; tentatively, D is TRBD1 (6 bases). V lost 3 bases, J lost 5 bases, and 12 bases lay in between. The CDR3 totals 14 residues. The germline V gene encodes CDR1 SGDLS and CDR2 YYNGEE. The CDR3 loop reads CASSARTVDNEQFF. CDR3 DNA sequence: TGTGCCAGCAGCGCCAGGACAGTCGACAATGAGCAGTTCTTC.

The gene calls are TRBV27 and TRBJ2-7; 12 bases agree with TRBD1. CDR3 length: 14 residues. Germline V CDR1 and CDR2: MNHEY, SMNVEV (reference sequence). The V and J ends lost 8 bases and 6 bases, in that order; junction bases with no gene match: 8. CDR3 sequence reads: CASGRDRGRSEQYF. The CDR3 DNA sequence: TGTGCCAGCGGACGGGACAGGGGGCGGAGCGAGCAGTACTTC.

This rearrangement joins TRBV6-5 to TRBJ1-5; tentatively, D is TRBD1 (6 bases). The ends were cut back, 2 bases at V and 5 bases at J, with 7 bases in the middle. The CDR3 runs to 13 residues. CDR1 is MNHEY, CDR2 SVGAGI, per germline. The CDR3 reads CASSYRQDQPQHF. The DNA of the CDR3 is TGTGCCAGCAGTTACCGACAGGATCAGCCCCAGCATTTT.

The chain employs TRBV7-8 and TRBJ1-1, with TRBD1 matching over 8 bases. CDR3 length: 14 residues. The V gene's germline CDR1 is SGHVS and CDR2 FQNEAQ. Trimming at V came to 5 bases and at J to 4 bases, leaving 6 bases not matched to a gene. CDR3 nucleotide sequence: TGTGCCAGCAGCGCGACAGGGGTGGGCACTGAAGCTTTCTTT. It encodes CASSATGVGTEAFF.